This T cell receptor beta chain is drawn from a study of blood T cell repertoires in COVID-19. About the study: Material from acute and convalescent COVID-19 was sourced from the United States, Italy and Spain. PBMCs, B-cell-depleted T cells, or T cells were the source of the cDNA or gDNA that made up the material.

This CDR3 comprises 15 residues. The germline gives CDR1 MDHEN, CDR2 SYDVKM. V lost 6 bases and J lost 1; bases outside the gene matches: 6. Per the original methods: Reference gene primer amplification gave estimated nucleated cell counts. Data came from immunoSEQ multiplex PCR; TCRdb stores just in-frame clones and leaves some out. The V and J calls and clone size come from that table; D and trimming were worked out from the DNA. The table records 59,000 or so clones, 82% of them present only once. The chain couples TRBV28 to TRBJ2-1; 7 positions match TRBD1. This TCR came from a human donor in a cohort sampled during active COVID-19. Sequences were obtained from peripheral blood. The CDR3 protein is CASRPGGGSYNEQFF. CDR3 coding DNA: TGTGCCAGCAGGCCAGGGGGTGGGTCCTACAATGAGCAGTTCTTC. The full variable domain, completed using reference TRBV28 and TRBJ2-1, is DVKVTQSSRYLVKRTGEKVFLECVQDMDHENMFWYRQDPGLGLRLIYFSYDVKMKEKGDIPEGYSVSREKKERFSLILESASTNQTSMYLCASRPGGGSYNEQFFGPGTRLTVL.